What follows are 6 T cell receptor beta chains derived from one specimen sequenced in a study of T cell changes during pregnancy in multiple sclerosis. The data were produced by immunoSEQ multiplex PCR, yet TCRdb's version contains in-frame clones alone and is incomplete. The top ten clones hold 8% to 9.5% of a sample with under 35,000 clones, about 84% of them seen once. The material sequenced was CD8+ T cells from peripheral blood mononuclear cells, taken after pregnancy. The receptors derive from a female donor with multiple sclerosis, enrolled in a pregnancy study.

The chain carries TRBV5-4 and TRBJ1-2; D might be TRBD1 (5 bases). Looked up from germline, CDR1 is SGHNT and CDR2 is YYREEE (reference sequence). This CDR3 comprises 15 residues. V lost 4 bases and J lost 8, with 21 bases in between. The DNA of the CDR3 is TGTGCCAGCAGCATAGCCGGGGGAGGTGGAGAAGGCTACACCTTC. Amino acids: CASSIAGGGGEGYTF.

This sequence joins TRBV10-3 and TRBJ1-2; 7 bases map to TRBD1. CDR1 and CDR2 from the germline V gene are ENHRY and SYGVKD. Trimming at V came to 4 bases and at J to 7 bases, leaving 12 bases not matched to a gene. CDR3 length equals 15 residues. The CDR3: CAISVLMEGAGGYTF. The CDR3 bases are TGTGCCATCAGTGTCCTTATGGAGGGGGCCGGTGGCTACACCTTC.

This chain links TRBV5-1 with TRBJ1-2; perhaps TRBD1 as D (6 bases). The V end lost 0 bases, the J end lost 4 bases, and 16 bases lay between the germline ends. Germline values: CDR1 SGHRS, CDR2 YFSETQ. The CDR3 has 16 residues. CDR3 sequence reads: CASSLAVVTGPYGYTF. In nucleotides, the CDR3 is TGCGCCAGCAGCTTGGCCGTAGTGACAGGCCCCTATGGCTACACCTTC.

This chain joins TRBV7-6 and TRBJ2-7; 9 bases agree with TRBD1. After removal of 5 bases from V and 4 bases from J, the junction contained 3 bases not matched to a gene. Germline-derived CDR1 and CDR2 are SGHVS and FNYEAQ. CDR3 length equals 13 residues. This CDR3 is CASSPDRGYEQYF. Written as DNA, the CDR3 is TGTGCCAGCAGCCCGGACAGGGGTTACGAGCAGTACTTC.

Remarks on this clone: One end of the junction fails to match germline, which may point to a read error. V gene TRBV5-5 combines with J gene TRBJ2-7; 7 nucleotides align to TRBD1. Germline loops: CDR1 SGHKS, CDR2 YYEKEE (reference sequence). This CDR3 comprises 15 residues. CDR3 protein: CASSQAPGGSYEQYF. CDR3 nucleotides: TGCGCCAGCAGCCAAGCCCCAGGGGGCTCCTACGAGCAGTACTTC.

The V gene is TRBV7-9, the J gene TRBJ2-5; the match to TRBD2 covers 12 bases. The CDR3 sequence is 15 residues long. Germline V gives CDR1 SEHNR, CDR2 FQNEAQ (reference sequence). V shed 6 bases and J 4 bases; nucleotides not matched to a gene: 6. CDR3 sequence: CASSSSGGASETQYF. CDR3 DNA sequence: TGTGCCAGCAGTTCTAGCGGGGGGGCCTCAGAGACCCAGTACTTC.